This TCR beta chain was profiled in a study of CD8+ T cells in alopecia areata. Extraction and reverse transcription of RNA yielded cDNA as the sequencing template. Here immunoSEQ multiplex PCR was the method, and the copy in TCRdb shows in-frame clones only, minus some. Among 120,000 or so clones listed, about 50% were seen once. This clone has more than one count but fewer than ten. V lost 4 bases and J lost 6; bases outside the gene matches: 5. CDR1 and CDR2 (germline): SQVTM, ANQGSEA. The CDR3 extends over 13 amino acids. The receptor comes from a human donor with alopecia areata. The chain recombines TRBV29-1 with TRBJ1-5, with 8 nucleotides matching TRBD1. Sequencing was performed on NKG2D-low CD8+ T cells sorted from blood. The CDR3 DNA reads TGCAGCGTTGGAGGGACAGGCAGTCAGCCCCAGCATTTT. It is translated as CSVGGTGSQPQHF.